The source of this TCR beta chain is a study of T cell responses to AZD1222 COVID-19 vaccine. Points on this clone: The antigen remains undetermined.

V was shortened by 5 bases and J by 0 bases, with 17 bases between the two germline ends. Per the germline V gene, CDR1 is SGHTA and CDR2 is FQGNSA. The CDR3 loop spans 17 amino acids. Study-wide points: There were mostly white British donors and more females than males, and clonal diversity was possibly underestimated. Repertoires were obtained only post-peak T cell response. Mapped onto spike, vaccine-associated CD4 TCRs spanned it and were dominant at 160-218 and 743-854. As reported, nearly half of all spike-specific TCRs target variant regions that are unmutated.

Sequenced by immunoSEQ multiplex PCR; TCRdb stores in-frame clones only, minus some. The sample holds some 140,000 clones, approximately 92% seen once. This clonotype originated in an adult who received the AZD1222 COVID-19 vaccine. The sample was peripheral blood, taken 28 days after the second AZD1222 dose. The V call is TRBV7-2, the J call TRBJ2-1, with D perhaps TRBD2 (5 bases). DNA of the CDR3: TGTGCCAGCAGCCTATACCTGGGTGGGAGCTCCTACAATGAGCAGTTCTTC. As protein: CASSLYLGGSSYNEQFF.